What follows are 10 T cell receptor beta chains derived from one specimen sequenced in a study of CD4 T cells in relation to SARS-CoV-2 and coronaviruses. Their antigens remain unidentified. Before the COVID-19 pandemic, during about 2010-2018, CD4+ T cells were taken from unexposed donors. After nine to ten days of culture, CD4+ T cells were isolated. TCRdb's copy holds only in-frame clones and misses some; the assay was immunoSEQ multiplex PCR. The repertoire consists of around 20,000 clones, with about 60% occurring once and the leading ten covering 11%. Material: CD4+ T cells from PBMCs, cultured in vitro. The origin of the receptors is a human donor in good health.

This rearrangement joins TRBV30 to TRBJ2-7; TRBD1 matches at 8 bases. The CDR3 loop spans 13 amino acids. Trimming at V came to 6 bases and at J to 2 bases, leaving 6 bases not matched to a gene. Germline V gene lookup returns CDR1 GTSNPN and CDR2 SVGIG (reference sequence). CDR3 bases: TGTGCCTGCCCCGGACAGGGTGCCTACGAGCAGTACTTC. Encoded protein: CACPGQGAYEQYF.

This clone has just a few counts. The missing conserved phenylalanine or tryptophan at the end of this CDR3 makes a read error likely. It is unclear where the CDR3 begins or ends on the DNA, so no DNA is shown, and the CDR3 is as TCRdb lists it. The rearrangement joins TRBV5-4 to TRBJ1-2. Germline CDR1 SGHNT, CDR2 YYREEE (reference sequence). The CDR3 length is 9 residues, termini included. CDR3 loop: CASSLGQGS.

J is TRBJ2-5 and V is TRBV19; D remains ambiguous. Trimming took off 4 bases at V and 1 base at J, with 10 bases between the two ends. This CDR3 comprises 14 residues. Germline assignment: CDR1 LNHDA and CDR2 SQIVND (reference sequence). The DNA for the CDR3 is TGTGCCAGTAGTACACCATTCACCCAAGAGACCCAGTACTTC. Encoded protein: CASSTPFTQETQYF.

The gene calls are TRBV6-2 or TRBV6-3 and TRBJ1-5, with TRBD1 as a possible D gene (6 bases). Germline CDR1 MNHEY, CDR2 SVGEGT. V shed 6 bases and J shed 5 bases, with 20 bases lying between them. The length of the CDR3 is 16 residues. The CDR3 sequence: CASSLQGRGRDQPQHF. CDR3 DNA sequence: TGTGCCAGCAGCCTCCAGGGCAGGGGTAGGGATCAGCCCCAGCATTTT.

This clone turned up a few times. The chain joins TRBV19 to TRBJ1-5; TRBD1 matches 7 bases. V shed 3 bases, J shed 5 bases, and the junction held 4 bases outside the gene matches. CDR1 is LNHDA and CDR2 is SQIVND in the germline V gene (reference sequence). CDR3 size: 14 residues. The DNA for the CDR3 is TGTGCCAGTAGTATTCCGGACAGGTATCAGCCCCAGCATTTT. Translation gives CASSIPDRYQPQHF.

The V and J genes are TRBV2 and TRBJ1-1; a weak D match, TRBD1 (5 bases). The germline V and J ends were trimmed by 5 bases and 1 base, with 8 bases remaining between them. The CDR3 consists of 13 residues. CDR1 is SNHLY, CDR2 FYNNEI, per germline. In DNA form, the CDR3 reads TGTGCCAGCAGTCTTCAGGGGAACACTGAAGCTTTCTTT. Amino acids: CASSLQGNTEAFF.

The V and J genes are TRBV2 and TRBJ2-7; 9 bases align to TRBD2. The length of the CDR3 is 13 residues. V lost 9 bases to trimming and J lost 0 bases; unmatched junction nucleotides: 3. Germline values: CDR1 SNHLY, CDR2 FYNNEI. CDR3 residues: CASEREDSYEQYF. Written as DNA, the CDR3 is TGTGCCAGTGAGCGGGAGGACTCCTACGAGCAGTACTTC.

This chain uses TRBV9 with TRBJ1-1; 8 nucleotides align to TRBD1. V was pared by 0 bases and J by 1 base, with 8 bases of the junction left unmatched. This CDR3 is built from 17 residues. Germline CDR1 SGDLS, CDR2 YYNGEE. The DNA of the CDR3 is TGTGCCAGCAGCGTAGGCCCCAGGGGGCGCGGGAACACTGAAGCTTTCTTT. Translation: CASSVGPRGRGNTEAFF.

This clone was picked up one time. V is TRBV10-3 and J is TRBJ2-7; TRBD1 is a possible D gene (6 bases). The CDR3 spans 12 residues. CDR1 and CDR2 (germline): ENHRY, SYGVKD. The germline V and J ends were trimmed by 3 bases and 3 bases, with 6 bases remaining between them. DNA of the CDR3: TGTGCCATCAGTGACAGGGGCTACGAGCAGTACTTC. It codes for CAISDRGYEQYF.

This clone was counted between two and nine times. The rearrangement joins TRBV4-1 to TRBJ1-2, with D tentatively TRBD1 (5 bases). The V end lost 0 bases, the J end lost 5 bases, and 13 bases lay between the germline ends. The CDR3 consists of 15 residues. Per germline, CDR1 MGHRA and CDR2 YSYEKL. CDR3 residues: CASSQDLGEGYGYTF. As DNA, the CDR3 is TGCGCCAGCAGCCAAGATCTAGGGGAAGGTTATGGCTACACCTTC.